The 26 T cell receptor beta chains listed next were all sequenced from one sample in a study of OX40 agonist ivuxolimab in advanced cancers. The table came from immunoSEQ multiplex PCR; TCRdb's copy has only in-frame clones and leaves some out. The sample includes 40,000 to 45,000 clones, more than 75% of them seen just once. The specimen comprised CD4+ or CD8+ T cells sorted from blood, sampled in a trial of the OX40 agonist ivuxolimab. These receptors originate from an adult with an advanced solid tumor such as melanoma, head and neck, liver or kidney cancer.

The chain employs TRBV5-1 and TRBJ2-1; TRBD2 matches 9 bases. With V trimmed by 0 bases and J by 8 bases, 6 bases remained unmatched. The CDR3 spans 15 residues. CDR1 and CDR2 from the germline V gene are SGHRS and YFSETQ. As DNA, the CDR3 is TGCGCCAGCAGCTTGGGCGCGGGAGGGTATTATGAGCAGTTCTTC. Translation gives CASSLGAGGYYEQFF.

The CDR3 DNA reads as TGTGCCAGCAGCCGGCGTTACGGGTCACCCCTCCACTTT. Translated, it gives CASSRRYGSPLHF. This chain joins TRBV5-6 and TRBJ1-6; D not resolved. V shed 4 bases and J shed 10 bases, with 12 bases lying between them. The CDR3 is 13 amino acids. Germline assignment: CDR1 SGHDT and CDR2 YYEEEE. Full variable domain (missing parts from reference TRBV5-6 and TRBJ1-6): DAGVTQSPTHLIKTRGQQVTLRCSPKSGHDTVSWYQQALGQGPQFIFQYYEEEERQRGNFPDRFSGHQFPNYSSELNVNALLLGDSALYLCASSRRYGSPLHFGNGTRLTVT.

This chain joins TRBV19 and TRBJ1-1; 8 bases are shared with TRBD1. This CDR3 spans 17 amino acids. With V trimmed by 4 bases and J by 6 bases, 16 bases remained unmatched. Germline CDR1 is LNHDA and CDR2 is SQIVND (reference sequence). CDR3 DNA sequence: TGTGCCAGTAGTACCGGGGGGCGGACAGGGAATTCGCCTGAAGCTTTCTTT. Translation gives CASSTGGRTGNSPEAFF.

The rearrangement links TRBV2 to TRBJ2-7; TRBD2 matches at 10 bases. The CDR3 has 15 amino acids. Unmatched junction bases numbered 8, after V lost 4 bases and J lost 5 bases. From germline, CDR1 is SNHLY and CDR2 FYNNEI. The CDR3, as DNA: TGTGCCAGCAGTGGGGGGCTAGCGGGAGATGACGAGCAGTACTTC. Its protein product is CASSGGLAGDDEQYF.

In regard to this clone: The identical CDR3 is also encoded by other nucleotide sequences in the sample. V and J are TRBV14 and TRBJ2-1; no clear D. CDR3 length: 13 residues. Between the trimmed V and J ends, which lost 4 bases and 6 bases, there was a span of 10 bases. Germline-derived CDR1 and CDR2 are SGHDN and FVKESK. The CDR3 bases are TGTGCCAGCAGCCGCGCAGGTCCCAATGAGCAGTTCTTC. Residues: CASSRAGPNEQFF. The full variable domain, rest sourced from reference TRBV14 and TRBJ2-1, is EAGVTQFPSHSVIEKGQTVTLRCDPISGHDNLYWYRRVMGKEIKFLLHFVKESKQDESGMPNNRFLAERTGGTYSTLKVQPAELEDSGVYFCASSRAGPNEQFFGPGTRLTVL.

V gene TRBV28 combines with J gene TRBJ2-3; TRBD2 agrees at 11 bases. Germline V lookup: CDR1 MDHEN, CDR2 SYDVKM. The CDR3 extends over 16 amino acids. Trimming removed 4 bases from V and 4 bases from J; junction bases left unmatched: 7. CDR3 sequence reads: CASSSSTSGDPDTQYF. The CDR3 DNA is TGTGCCAGCAGTTCCTCGACTAGCGGGGATCCAGATACGCAGTATTTT.

The CDR3 DNA is TGTGCCAGCAGCTTAGTCACAACCGGGACTAGCGGGAGCGAGCAGTACTTC. Translated: CASSLVTTGTSGSEQYF. The rearrangement uses TRBV11-3 and TRBJ2-7; TRBD2 matches at 14 bases. Germline CDR1 SGHNT, CDR2 YENEEA. The CDR3 runs to 17 residues. J was trimmed by 6 bases and V by 1 base; bases with no gene match: 8.

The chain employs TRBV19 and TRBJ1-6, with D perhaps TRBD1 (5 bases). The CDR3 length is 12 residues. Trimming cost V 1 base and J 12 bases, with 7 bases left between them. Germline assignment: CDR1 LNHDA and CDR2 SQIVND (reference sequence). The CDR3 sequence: CASSIGDLPLHF. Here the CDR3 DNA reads TGTGCCAGTAGTATAGGGGACTTACCCCTCCACTTT.

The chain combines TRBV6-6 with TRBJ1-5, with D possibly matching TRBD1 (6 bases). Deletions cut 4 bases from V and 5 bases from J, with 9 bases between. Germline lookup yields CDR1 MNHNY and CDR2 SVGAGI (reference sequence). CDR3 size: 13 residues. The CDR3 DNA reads TGTGCCAGCAGTTGGAGGGGGGATCAGCCCCAGCATTTT. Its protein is CASSWRGDQPQHF.

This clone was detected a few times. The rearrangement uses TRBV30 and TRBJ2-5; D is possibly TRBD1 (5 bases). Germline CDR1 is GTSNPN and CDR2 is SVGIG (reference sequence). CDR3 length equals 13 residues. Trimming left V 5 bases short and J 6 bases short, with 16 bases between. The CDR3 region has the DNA TGTGCCTGGGGGGCATCTACGAGGAAGACCCAGTACTTC. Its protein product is CAWGASTRKTQYF. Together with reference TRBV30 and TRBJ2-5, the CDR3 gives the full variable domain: SQTIHQWPATLVQPVGSPLSLECTVEGTSNPNLYWYRQAAGRGLQLLFYSVGIGQISSEVPQNLSASRPQDRQFILSSKKLLLSDSGFYLCAWGASTRKTQYFGPGTRLLVL.

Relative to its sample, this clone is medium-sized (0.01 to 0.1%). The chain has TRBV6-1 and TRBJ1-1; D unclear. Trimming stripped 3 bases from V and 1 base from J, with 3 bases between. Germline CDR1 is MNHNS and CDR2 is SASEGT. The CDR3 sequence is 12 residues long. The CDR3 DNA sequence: TGTGCCAGCAGTGACCCGAACACTGAAGCTTTCTTT. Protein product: CASSDPNTEAFF.

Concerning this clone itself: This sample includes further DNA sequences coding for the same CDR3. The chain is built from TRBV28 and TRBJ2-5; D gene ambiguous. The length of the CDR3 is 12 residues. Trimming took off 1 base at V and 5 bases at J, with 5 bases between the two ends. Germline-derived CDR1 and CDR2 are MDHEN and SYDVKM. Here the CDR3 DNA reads TGTGCCAGCAGTTTATTTCGGGAGACCCAGTACTTC. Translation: CASSLFRETQYF.

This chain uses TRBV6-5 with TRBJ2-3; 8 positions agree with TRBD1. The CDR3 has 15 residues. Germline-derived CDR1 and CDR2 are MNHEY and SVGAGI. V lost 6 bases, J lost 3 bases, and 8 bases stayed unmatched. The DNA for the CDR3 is TGTGCCAGCAGCGAGGCAGGGGGCTATACAGATACGCAGTATTTT. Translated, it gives CASSEAGGYTDTQYF.

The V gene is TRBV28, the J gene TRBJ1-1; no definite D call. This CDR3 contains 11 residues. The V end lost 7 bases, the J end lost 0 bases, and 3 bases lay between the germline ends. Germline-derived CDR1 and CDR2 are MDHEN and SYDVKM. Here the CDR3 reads CASTMNTEAFF. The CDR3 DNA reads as TGTGCCAGCACCATGAACACTGAAGCTTTCTTT.

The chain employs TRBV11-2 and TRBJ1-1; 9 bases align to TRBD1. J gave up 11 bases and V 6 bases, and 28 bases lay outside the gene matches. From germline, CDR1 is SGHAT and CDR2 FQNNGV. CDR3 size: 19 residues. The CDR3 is CASRRSPNRGPLGRAGAFF. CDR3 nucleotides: TGTGCCAGCAGGAGGAGCCCCAACAGGGGGCCCTTGGGTAGGGCAGGGGCTTTCTTT.

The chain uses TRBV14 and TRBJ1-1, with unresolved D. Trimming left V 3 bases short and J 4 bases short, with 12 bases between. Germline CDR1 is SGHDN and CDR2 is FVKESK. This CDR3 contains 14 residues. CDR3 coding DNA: TGTGCCAGCAGCCAGGACCAGGATTTCACTGAAGCTTTCTTT. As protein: CASSQDQDFTEAFF.

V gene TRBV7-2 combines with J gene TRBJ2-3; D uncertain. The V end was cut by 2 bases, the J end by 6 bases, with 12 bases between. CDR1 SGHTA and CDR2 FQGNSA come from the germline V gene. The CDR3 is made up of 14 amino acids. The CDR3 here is CASSLTVYPDTQYF. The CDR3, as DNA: TGTGCCAGCAGCTTAACCGTCTACCCCGATACGCAGTATTTT.

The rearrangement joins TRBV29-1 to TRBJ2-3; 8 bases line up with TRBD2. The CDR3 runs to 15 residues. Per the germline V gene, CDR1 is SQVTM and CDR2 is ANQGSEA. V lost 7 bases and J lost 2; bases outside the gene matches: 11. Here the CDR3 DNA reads TGCAGCGCCGTCAAAATAGCGGGGAACACAGATACGCAGTATTTT. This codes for CSAVKIAGNTDTQYF.

The DNA for the CDR3 is TGTGCCAGCAGTTTATCAGGGCCCGGGGAGCTGTTTTTT. It translates to CASSLSGPGELFF. The V call is TRBV28, the J call TRBJ2-2, with D possibly matching TRBD1 (5 bases). Per the germline V gene, CDR1 is MDHEN and CDR2 is SYDVKM. V was shortened by 1 base and J by 6 bases, with 6 bases between the two germline ends. The CDR3 runs to 13 residues.

The CDR3 bases are TGTGCCAGCTCACCAAGTATATCCACCGGACTACCGTTCTTC. It specifies CASSPSISTGLPFF. J is TRBJ2-1 and V is TRBV18; perhaps TRBD2 as D (6 bases). The CDR3 consists of 14 residues. CDR1 and CDR2 from the germline V gene are KGHSH and LQKENI. V lost 2 bases and J lost 15, with 20 bases in between.

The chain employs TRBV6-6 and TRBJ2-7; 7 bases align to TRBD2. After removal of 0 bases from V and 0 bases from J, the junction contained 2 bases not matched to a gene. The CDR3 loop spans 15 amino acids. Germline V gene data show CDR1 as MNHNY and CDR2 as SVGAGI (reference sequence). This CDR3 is CASSYSAGFSYEQYF. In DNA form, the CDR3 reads TGTGCCAGCAGTTACTCAGCGGGGTTCTCCTACGAGCAGTACTTC.

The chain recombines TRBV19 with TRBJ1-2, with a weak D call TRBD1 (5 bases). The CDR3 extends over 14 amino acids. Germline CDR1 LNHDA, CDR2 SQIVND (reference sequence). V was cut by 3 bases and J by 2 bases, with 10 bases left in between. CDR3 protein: CASSMRPGNYGYTF. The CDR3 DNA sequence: TGTGCCAGTAGTATGCGTCCAGGGAACTATGGCTACACCTTC.

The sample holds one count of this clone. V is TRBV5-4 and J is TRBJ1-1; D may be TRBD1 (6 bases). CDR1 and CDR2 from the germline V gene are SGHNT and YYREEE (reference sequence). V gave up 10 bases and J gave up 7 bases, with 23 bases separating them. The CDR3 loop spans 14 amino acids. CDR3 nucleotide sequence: TGTGCCGTAGGGGGGGGAGGGGGGGTCGATGAAGCTTTCTTT. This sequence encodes CAVGGGGGVDEAFF.

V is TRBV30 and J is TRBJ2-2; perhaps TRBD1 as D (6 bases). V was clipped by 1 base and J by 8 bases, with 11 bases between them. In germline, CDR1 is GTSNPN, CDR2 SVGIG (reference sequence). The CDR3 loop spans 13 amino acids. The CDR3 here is CAWSGTVRGELFF. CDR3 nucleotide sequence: TGTGCCTGGAGTGGGACAGTGAGGGGGGAGCTGTTTTTT.

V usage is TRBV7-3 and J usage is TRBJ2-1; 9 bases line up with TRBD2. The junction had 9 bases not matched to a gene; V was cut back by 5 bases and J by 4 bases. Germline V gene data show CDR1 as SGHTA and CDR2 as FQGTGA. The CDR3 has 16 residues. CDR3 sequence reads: CASSPGGLAGYNEQFF. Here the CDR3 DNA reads TGTGCCAGCAGCCCAGGAGGTCTAGCGGGATACAATGAGCAGTTCTTC.

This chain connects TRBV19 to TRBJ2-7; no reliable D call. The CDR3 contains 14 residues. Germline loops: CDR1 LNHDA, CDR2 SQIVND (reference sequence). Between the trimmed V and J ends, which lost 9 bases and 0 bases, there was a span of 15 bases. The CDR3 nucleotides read TGTGCCAGCTCACAACCGGGCCGCTCCTACGAGCAGTACTTC. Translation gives CASSQPGRSYEQYF.